Below are 29 T cell receptor beta chains sequenced from a single sample in a study of control samples from healthy donors and cancer patients. Repertoires were generated with immunoSEQ multiplex PCR, while TCRdb's copy carries only in-frame clones and drops some. This table holds approximately 76,000 clones, 84% found once. Sequencing was performed on PBMCs. The receptors come from a man aged 60 to 75 with head and neck cancer.

This clone was recorded a few times. The chain carries TRBV18 and TRBJ2-6; a weak D match, TRBD1 (6 bases). The ends were cut back, 6 bases at V and 2 bases at J, with 14 bases in the middle. Germline V CDR1 and CDR2: KGHSH, LQKENI. This CDR3 comprises 16 residues. CDR3 residues: CASSSRQDAGANVLTF. DNA of the CDR3: TGTGCCAGCTCCTCCCGACAGGACGCTGGGGCCAACGTCCTGACTTTC.

Of note for this clone: Its ends do not fully match the called genes, so a read error is possible. The genes are TRBV7-9 and TRBJ2-1; TRBD1 matches 7 bases. The V gene's germline CDR1 is SEHNR and CDR2 FQNEAQ (reference sequence). The CDR3 totals 12 residues. CDR3 protein: CASSLDRDSKIF. The DNA for the CDR3 is TGTGCCAGCAGCTTAGACAGGGACAGTAAGATCTTC.

The gene calls are TRBV10-3 and TRBJ2-3, with D possibly matching TRBD2 (7 bases). Germline assignment: CDR1 ENHRY and CDR2 SYGVKD. There are 13 residues in the CDR3. With 6 bases removed from V and 4 bases from J, the gap between germline ends came to 11 bases. DNA for the CDR3: TGTGCCATCAGGGGGGGGCGGGCAGATACGCAGTATTTT. Protein product: CAIRGGRADTQYF.

About this clone itself: The junction departs from germline at one end; a sequencing error may be responsible. CDR3 sequence (DNA): TGCGCCAGCAGCCCCGTCCCTAACGACGATCATCCCCAGCATTTT. This gives the protein CASSPVPNDDHPQHF. The chain links TRBV5-1 to TRBJ1-5; D unresolved. CDR3 length: 15 residues. Germline V lookup: CDR1 SGHRS, CDR2 YFSETQ.

About this clone: One end of the junction is discordant with germline, which a read error may explain. V and J are TRBV7-7 and TRBJ2-3, with 7 bases aligning to TRBD2. CDR1 SSHAT and CDR2 FNYEAQ come from the germline V gene (reference sequence). This CDR3 contains 15 residues. CDR3 residues: CASSLASGSTDTQYF. In DNA form, the CDR3 reads TGTGCTAGCAGCTTGGCTAGCGGAAGCACAGATACGCAGTATTTT.

The table lists this clone with a few counts. The chain has TRBV12-3 or TRBV12-4 and TRBJ1-1; D might be TRBD1 (5 bases). This CDR3 is built from 12 residues. The V and J ends lost 6 bases and 8 bases respectively, with 13 bases between them. CDR3 nucleotides: TGTGCCAGCAGCCAGCGGGGACCAGAAGCTTTCTTT. Translating it yields CASSQRGPEAFF.

This chain links TRBV9 with TRBJ2-3; 11 bases are a match to TRBD2. Germline V lookup: CDR1 SGDLS, CDR2 YYNGEE. The CDR3 extends over 15 amino acids. V dropped 0 bases and J dropped 3; count of bases not matched to a gene: 0. CDR3 region: CASSVGTSGTDTQYF. The CDR3 DNA reads TGTGCCAGCAGCGTAGGGACTAGCGGGACAGATACGCAGTATTTT.

The chain employs TRBV21-1 and TRBJ2-4; TRBD1, as called in the table, went unchecked against the DNA. TRBV21-1 is classified as a pseudogene. CDR3 length equals 16 residues. The CDR3: CASSTKGDLAKNIQYF. The CDR3 bases are TGTGCCAGCAGCACTAAGGGGGATCTAGCCAAAAACATTCAGTACTTC.

This chain connects TRBV2 to TRBJ2-1; no definite D call. The CDR3 is made up of 15 amino acids. CDR1 and CDR2 from the germline V gene are SNHLY and FYNNEI. V lost 6 bases and J 0 bases, leaving 12 bases between the germline ends. CDR3 residues: CASSERLISYNEQFF. As DNA, the CDR3 is TGTGCCAGCAGCGAAAGGCTCATCTCCTACAATGAGCAGTTCTTC.

The chain employs TRBV5-1 and TRBJ2-2, with no clear D. The CDR3 consists of 16 residues. Germline V gene lookup returns CDR1 SGHRS and CDR2 YFSETQ. V lost 1 base and J 2 bases, leaving 12 bases between the germline ends. CDR3 amino acids: CASSLSPQINTGELFF. The CDR3 DNA reads TGCGCCAGCAGCTTGTCTCCGCAGATCAACACCGGGGAGCTGTTTTTT.

V and J are TRBV19 and TRBJ2-1, with a weak D call TRBD1 (6 bases). Germline V gives CDR1 LNHDA, CDR2 SQIVND (reference sequence). Trimming took off 6 bases at V and 3 bases at J, with 9 bases between the two ends. This CDR3 has 13 residues. The CDR3 here is CASSKDSYNEQFF. DNA for the CDR3: TGTGCCAGTAGCAAGGACAGCTACAATGAGCAGTTCTTC.

The chain uses TRBV7-2 and TRBJ2-7; TRBD2 matches 9 bases. This CDR3 is built from 15 residues. Germline values: CDR1 SGHTA, CDR2 FQGNSA. V lost 0 bases, J lost 2 bases, and 2 bases stayed unmatched. CDR3 DNA: TGTGCCAGCAGCTTAGCTAGCGGGAGTGCCTACGAGCAGTACTTC. Residues: CASSLASGSAYEQYF.

The rearrangement joins TRBV29-1 to TRBJ2-5, with D possibly matching TRBD1 (5 bases). V lost 6 bases, J lost 5 bases, and 16 bases lay in between. The germline V gene has CDR1 SQVTM and CDR2 ANQGSEA. This CDR3 has 13 residues. CDR3 in DNA: TGCAGCGTCTCCAGGGTAGATTTGGAGACCCAGTACTTC. Amino acid sequence: CSVSRVDLETQYF.

This clone was picked up one time. The chain has TRBV5-1 and TRBJ2-3, with TRBD2 matching over 14 bases. Germline CDR1 reads SGHRS; CDR2 reads YFSETQ. V was pared by 4 bases and J by 1 base, with 2 bases of the junction left unmatched. The CDR3 totals 16 residues. CDR3 in DNA: TGCGCCAGCAGCCTGGGACTAGCGGGAGGCACAGATACGCAGTATTTT. Residues: CASSLGLAGGTDTQYF.

The rearrangement links TRBV5-1 to TRBJ2-3; TRBD1 might be the D (6 bases). CDR1 and CDR2 (germline): SGHRS, YFSETQ. V lost 1 base and J lost 2, with 11 bases in between. The CDR3 has 15 amino acids. The CDR3 DNA is TGCGCCAGCAGCTTGACAGGGACGTACACAGATACGCAGTATTTT. Its translation is CASSLTGTYTDTQYF.

The rearrangement links TRBV2 to TRBJ1-5; possibly TRBD1 for D (5 bases). CDR1 and CDR2 (germline): SNHLY, FYNNEI. Between the trimmed V and J ends, which lost 10 bases and 5 bases, there was a span of 18 bases. This CDR3 region has 14 residues. This CDR3 is CATQGGVRDQPQHF. DNA for the CDR3: TGTGCCACCCAGGGCGGGGTGCGGGATCAGCCCCAGCATTTT.

This clone was seen only once. The CDR3 is CASSPQTGQRSYNEQFF. Written as DNA, the CDR3 is TGTGCCAGCAGCCCACAGACAGGGCAAAGATCCTACAATGAGCAGTTCTTC. J is TRBJ2-1 and V is TRBV7-9, with TRBD1 matching over 7 bases. Germline V gives CDR1 SEHNR, CDR2 FQNEAQ (reference sequence). The CDR3 spans 17 residues. Trimming removed 5 bases from V and 1 base from J; junction bases left unmatched: 11. Using reference TRBV7-9 and TRBJ2-1 for the parts outside the CDR3, the full variable domain is DTGVSQNPRHKITKRGQNVTFRCDPISEHNRLYWYRQTLGQGPEFLTYFQNEAQLEKSRLLSDRFSAERPKGSFSTLEIQRTEQGDSAMYLCASSPQTGQRSYNEQFFGPGTRLTVL.

Concerning this clone itself: The junction does not match germline at one end; this may be a read error. Here the CDR3 reads CASSLAANEKLFF. The DNA of the CDR3 is TGTGCCAGCAGTCTAGCCGCGAATGAAAAACTGTTTTTT. The chain carries TRBV12-3 or TRBV12-4 and TRBJ1-4; no firm D call. This CDR3 is 13 amino acids long.

The rearrangement joins TRBV11-1 to TRBJ1-1; D unresolved. V dropped 5 bases and J dropped 4 bases, with 11 bases sitting between them. Looked up from germline, CDR1 is SGHAT and CDR2 is FQDESV (reference sequence). The CDR3 is 13 residues long. The CDR3 DNA reads TGTGCCAGCAGCCGCTTTACGGGCACTGAAGCTTTCTTT. Amino acid sequence: CASSRFTGTEAFF.

The chain employs TRBV13 and TRBJ1-2; perhaps TRBD1 as D (5 bases). Per germline, CDR1 PRHDT and CDR2 FYEKMQ (reference sequence). The CDR3 runs to 16 residues. V was pared by 1 base and J by 5 bases, with 17 bases between. The CDR3 DNA reads as TGTGCCAGCAGCTTAGTTGGGGACGGCTCTGGATATGGCTACACCTTC. Amino acids: CASSLVGDGSGYGYTF.

The chain combines TRBV28 with TRBJ1-1; D gene ambiguous. Germline V gives CDR1 MDHEN, CDR2 SYDVKM. Trimming took off 7 bases at V and 5 bases at J, with 8 bases between the two ends. The CDR3 contains 11 residues. The CDR3 DNA sequence: TGTGCCAGCAAGAGGGTAACTGAAGCTTTCTTT. It codes for CASKRVTEAFF.

V gene TRBV6-1 combines with J gene TRBJ2-3, with 7 bases matching TRBD2. CDR1 is MNHNS, CDR2 SASEGT, per germline. CDR3 length equals 15 residues. Germline trimming cut 1 base from V and 0 bases from J; bases unmatched to any gene: 1. The CDR3 coding sequence is TGTGCCAGCAGTGAAGGGGGGGGGAGCACAGATACGCAGTATTTT. It is translated as CASSEGGGSTDTQYF.

This chain links TRBV27 with TRBJ1-1; D uncertain. V shed 5 bases and J shed 4 bases, with 17 bases lying between them. Germline loops: CDR1 MNHEY, CDR2 SMNVEV (reference sequence). The length of the CDR3 is 15 residues. The CDR3 loop is CASSPMWRRVTEAFF. CDR3 nucleotides: TGTGCCAGCAGTCCCATGTGGAGGAGGGTCACTGAAGCTTTCTTT.

The rearrangement joins TRBV5-8 to TRBJ2-1, with D possibly being TRBD2 (5 bases). Germline loops: CDR1 SGHTS, CDR2 YDEGEE. CDR3 size: 13 residues. V was clipped by 4 bases and J by 7 bases, with 12 bases between them. This chain's CDR3 is CASSLWTGNEQFF. The CDR3 region has the DNA TGTGCCAGCAGCCTCTGGACTGGGAATGAGCAGTTCTTC.

The chain couples TRBV14 to TRBJ2-1; no clear D gene. Trimming cost V 8 bases and J 8 bases, with 10 bases left between them. Germline V lookup: CDR1 SGHDN, CDR2 FVKESK. The CDR3 covers 11 residues. Here the CDR3 DNA reads TGTGCCAGCGGGTCTGGGTATGAGCAGTTCTTC. It encodes CASGSGYEQFF. Full variable domain (rest looked up from reference TRBV14 and TRBJ2-1): EAGVTQFPSHSVIEKGQTVTLRCDPISGHDNLYWYRRVMGKEIKFLLHFVKESKQDESGMPNNRFLAERTGGTYSTLKVQPAELEDSGVYFCASGSGYEQFFGPGTRLTVL.

V gene TRBV24-1 combines with J gene TRBJ2-3, with 10 bases fitting TRBD2. The V and J ends lost 3 bases and 5 bases, in that order; junction bases with no gene match: 4. Germline V gene sequence: CDR1 KGHDR, CDR2 SFDVKD. The CDR3 contains 15 residues. CDR3 protein: CATSDTLAGEDTQYF. The CDR3 DNA is TGTGCCACCAGTGATACTCTAGCGGGAGAAGATACGCAGTATTTT.

CDR3 nucleotides: TGTGCCAGCAGTTATAACACCGGGGAGCTGTTTTTT. Its translation: CASSYNTGELFF. The rearrangement links TRBV28 to TRBJ2-2; D uncertain. The CDR3 sequence is 12 residues long. Germline lookup yields CDR1 MDHEN and CDR2 SYDVKM. Trimming took off 4 bases at V and 2 bases at J, with 2 bases between the two ends.

The V call is TRBV4-1, the J call TRBJ2-6; 9 bases line up with TRBD1. Looked up from germline, CDR1 is MGHRA and CDR2 is YSYEKL. V lost 6 bases to trimming and J lost 3 bases; unmatched junction nucleotides: 6. This CDR3 region has 16 residues. The CDR3 loop is CASRPGQGSGANVLTF. The CDR3 DNA is TGCGCCAGCAGACCGGGACAGGGAAGTGGGGCCAACGTCCTGACTTTC.

The chain recombines TRBV10-3 with TRBJ2-3; D is unclear. The CDR3 consists of 11 residues. Germline CDR1 ENHRY, CDR2 SYGVKD. V lost 2 bases and J lost 7, with 4 bases in between. CDR3 loop: CAISEANTQYF. CDR3 coding DNA: TGTGCCATCAGTGAGGCGAATACGCAGTATTTT.